These T cell receptor beta chains were read from a single sample in a study of blood T cell repertoires in COVID-19. Assay used: immunoSEQ multiplex PCR; TCRdb lists only in-frame clones, some missing. The repertoire holds a few hundred thousand clones, with roughly 88% as singletons. What was sequenced was peripheral blood. These receptors all stem from a man in his fifties with COVID-19, enrolled during active disease. CDR3s include the opening cysteine and the closing phenylalanine or tryptophan. A D gene is named only where the DNA matches it firmly. Rows give clone size only sometimes, using once, few, many, or a class for an expanded clone.

V: TRBV30
J: TRBJ2-3
size: .
D: .
DNA: TGTGCCTGGAGTGTTTCTGCAGATACGCAGTATTTT
CDR3: CAWSVSADTQYF

V: TRBV5-6
J: TRBJ1-1
size: .
D: .
DNA: TGTGCCAGCACCCCCCGGGTTGGTGGGGCTTTCTTT
CDR3: CASTPRVGGAFF

V: TRBV12-3/TRBV12-4
J: TRBJ2-7
size: .
D: .
DNA: TGTGCCAGCAGTACCAACAGATACGAGCAGTACTTC
CDR3: CASSTNRYEQYF

V: TRBV30
J: TRBJ1-6
size: .
D: TRBD1
DNA: TGTGCCTGGGAAAAGGGACAGGGGTGGTCACCCCTCCACTTT
CDR3: CAWEKGQGWSPLHF

V: TRBV5-4
J: TRBJ2-5
size: .
D: TRBD2
DNA: TGTGCCAGCAGCTTGAGGCTAGCGGGGGGAGGGGAGACCCAGTACTTC
CDR3: CASSLRLAGGGETQYF

V: TRBV19
J: TRBJ2-3
size: once
D: TRBD2
DNA: TGTGCCAGTAGTCGAAATAGCGGGGGTAGCACAGATACGCAGTATTTT
CDR3: CASSRNSGGSTDTQYF

V: TRBV24-1
J: TRBJ2-1
size: .
D: .
DNA: TGTGCCACCAGTGATCCGAGGGGTGACGGGAGAAATGAGCAGTTCTTC
CDR3: CATSDPRGDGRNEQFF

V: TRBV7-2
J: TRBJ2-2
size: .
D: TRBD1
DNA: TGTGCCAGCAGCTCCGCGGGACAGGGAACCGGGGAGCTGTTTTTT
CDR3: CASSSAGQGTGELFF

V: TRBV28
J: TRBJ2-7
size: .
D: .
DNA: TGTGCCAGCAGTCCAGGGGGGCCTCCCGGGAACGAGCAGTACTTC
CDR3: CASSPGGPPGNEQYF

V: TRBV12-5
J: TRBJ1-3
size: few
D: .
DNA: TGTGCTAGTGGTTTGGGACAGATCCTCTCTGGAAACACCATATATTTT
CDR3: CASGLGQILSGNTIYF

V: TRBV9
J: TRBJ2-7
size: .
D: TRBD1
DNA: TGTGCCAGCAGCGTAGCCCCGGGGACAGGCTACGAGCAGTACTTC
CDR3: CASSVAPGTGYEQYF

V: TRBV28
J: TRBJ2-2
size: .
D: TRBD1
DNA: TGTGCCAGCAGTCCCGAGTTGGGACAGGGGGCGAACACCGGGGAGCTGTTTTTT
CDR3: CASSPELGQGANTGELFF

V: TRBV19
J: TRBJ1-6
size: .
D: .
DNA: TGTGCCAGTAGCTTGACCGGGAATAATTCACCCCTCCACTTT
CDR3: CASSLTGNNSPLHF

V: TRBV27
J: TRBJ1-2
size: few
D: TRBD1
DNA: TGTGCCAGCAGTTTAAAGCAGGGGGCAGACACTAACTATGGCTACACCTTC
CDR3: CASSLKQGADTNYGYTF

V: TRBV30
J: TRBJ1-3
size: .
D: .
DNA: TGTGCCTGGAGTGCAGGATTCTCTGGAAACACCATATATTTT
CDR3: CAWSAGFSGNTIYF

V: TRBV19
J: TRBJ1-2
size: .
D: .
DNA: TGTGCCAGTAGTATGGGGGGGCTGGGCGGCTACACCTTC
CDR3: CASSMGGLGGYTF

V: TRBV29-1
J: TRBJ1-1
size: .
D: TRBD1
DNA: TGCAGCGTGAAGACAGGGGCGAGGGCTTTCTTT
CDR3: CSVKTGARAFF

V: TRBV19
J: TRBJ2-1
size: .
D: .
DNA: TGTGCCAGTAGTATAATAGGCGGGAGAGGGGGGAATGAGCAGTTCTTC
CDR3: CASSIIGGRGGNEQFF